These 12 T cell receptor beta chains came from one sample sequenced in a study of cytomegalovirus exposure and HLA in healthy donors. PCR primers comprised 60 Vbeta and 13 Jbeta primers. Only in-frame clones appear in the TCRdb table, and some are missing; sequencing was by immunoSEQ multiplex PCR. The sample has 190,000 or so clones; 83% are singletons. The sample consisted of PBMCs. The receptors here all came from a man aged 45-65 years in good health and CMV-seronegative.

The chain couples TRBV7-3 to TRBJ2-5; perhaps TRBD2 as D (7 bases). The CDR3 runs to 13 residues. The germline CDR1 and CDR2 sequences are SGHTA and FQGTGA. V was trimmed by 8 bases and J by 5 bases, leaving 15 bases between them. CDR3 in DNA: TGTGCCAGCGGGGCGGGGGCGGGGGAGACCCAGTACTTC. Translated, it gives CASGAGAGETQYF.

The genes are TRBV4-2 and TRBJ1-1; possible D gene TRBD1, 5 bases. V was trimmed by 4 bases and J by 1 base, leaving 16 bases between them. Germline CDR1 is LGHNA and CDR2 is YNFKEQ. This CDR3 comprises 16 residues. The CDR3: CASSPLLGGGNTEAFF. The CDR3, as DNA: TGTGCCAGCAGCCCCCTTCTTGGGGGGGGGAACACTGAAGCTTTCTTT.

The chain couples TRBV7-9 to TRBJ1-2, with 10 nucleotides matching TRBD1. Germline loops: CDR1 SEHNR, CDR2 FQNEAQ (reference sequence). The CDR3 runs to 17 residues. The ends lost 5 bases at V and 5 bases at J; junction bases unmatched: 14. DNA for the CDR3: TGTGCCAGCAGCCCCGGGACAGGGGAGTGGGGGAGTTATGGCTACACCTTC. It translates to CASSPGTGEWGSYGYTF.

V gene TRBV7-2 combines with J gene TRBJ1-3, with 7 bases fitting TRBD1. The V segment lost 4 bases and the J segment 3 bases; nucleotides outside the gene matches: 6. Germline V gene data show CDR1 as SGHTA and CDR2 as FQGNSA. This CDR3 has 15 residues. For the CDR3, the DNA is TGTGCCAGCAGCTCCGGGACAGCCAGTGGAAACACCATATATTTT. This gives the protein CASSSGTASGNTIYF.

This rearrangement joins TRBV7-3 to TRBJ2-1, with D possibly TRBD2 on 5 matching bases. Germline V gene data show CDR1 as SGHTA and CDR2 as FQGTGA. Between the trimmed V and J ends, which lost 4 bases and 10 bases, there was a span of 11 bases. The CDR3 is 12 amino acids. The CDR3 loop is CASSSQRGEQFF. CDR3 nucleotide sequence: TGTGCCAGCAGCTCCCAACGGGGAGAGCAGTTCTTC.

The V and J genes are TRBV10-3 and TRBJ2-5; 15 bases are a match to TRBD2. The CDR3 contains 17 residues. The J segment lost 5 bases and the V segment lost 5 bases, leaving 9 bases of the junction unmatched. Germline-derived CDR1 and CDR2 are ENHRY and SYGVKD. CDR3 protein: CAISPRTSGRAGETQYF. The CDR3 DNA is TGTGCCATCAGTCCCAGGACTAGCGGGAGGGCCGGGGAGACCCAGTACTTC.

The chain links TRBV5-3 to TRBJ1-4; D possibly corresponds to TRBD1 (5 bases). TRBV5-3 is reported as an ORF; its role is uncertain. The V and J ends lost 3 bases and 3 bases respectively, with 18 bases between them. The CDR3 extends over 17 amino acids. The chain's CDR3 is CARSSTGTGAANEKLFF. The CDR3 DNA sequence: TGTGCCAGAAGCTCCACCGGGACTGGTGCAGCTAATGAAAAACTGTTTTTT.

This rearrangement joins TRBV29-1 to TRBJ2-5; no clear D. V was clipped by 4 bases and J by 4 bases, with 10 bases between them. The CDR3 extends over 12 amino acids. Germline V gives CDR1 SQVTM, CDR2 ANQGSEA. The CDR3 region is CSVVEPRETQYF. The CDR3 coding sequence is TGCAGCGTTGTCGAGCCTCGAGAGACCCAGTACTTC.

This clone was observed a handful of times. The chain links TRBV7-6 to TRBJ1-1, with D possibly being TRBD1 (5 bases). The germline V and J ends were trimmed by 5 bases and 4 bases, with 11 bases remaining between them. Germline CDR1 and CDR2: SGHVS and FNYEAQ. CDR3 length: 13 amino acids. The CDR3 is CASSHDRTTEAFF. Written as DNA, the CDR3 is TGTGCCAGCAGCCATGACAGAACCACTGAAGCTTTCTTT.

The CDR3 nucleotides read TGTGCCAGCAGCGTAGGGTCTAGCGGGAGGGATCTAAGCACAGATACGCAGTATTTT. This gives the protein CASSVGSSGRDLSTDTQYF. The V and J genes are TRBV9 and TRBJ2-3; 12 positions agree with TRBD2. The CDR3 consists of 19 residues. Looked up from germline, CDR1 is SGDLS and CDR2 is YYNGEE. Trimming removed 0 bases from V and 0 bases from J; junction bases left unmatched: 8.

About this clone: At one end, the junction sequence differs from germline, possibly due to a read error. The DNA of the CDR3 is TGTTCCAGCAGCTTAGCAGGGGCCGAATTCTACGAGCAGTACTTC. It codes for CSSSLAGAEFYEQYF. The V gene is TRBV7-9, the J gene TRBJ2-7; D perhaps matches TRBD1 (6 bases). This CDR3 spans 15 amino acids. The germline V gene has CDR1 SEHNR and CDR2 FQNEAQ (reference sequence).

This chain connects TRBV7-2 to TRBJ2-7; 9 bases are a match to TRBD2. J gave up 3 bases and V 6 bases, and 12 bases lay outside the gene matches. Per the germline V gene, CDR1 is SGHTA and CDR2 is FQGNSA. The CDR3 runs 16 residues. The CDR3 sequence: CASSLPAGTSRYEQYF. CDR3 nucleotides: TGTGCCAGCAGTTTACCAGCCGGGACTAGCCGCTACGAGCAGTACTTC. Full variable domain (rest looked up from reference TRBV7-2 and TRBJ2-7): GAGVSQSPSNKVTEKGKDVELRCDPISGHTALYWYRQSLGQGLEFLIYFQGNSAPDKSGLPSDRFSAERTGGSVSTLTIQRTQQEDSAVYLCASSLPAGTSRYEQYFGPGTRLTVT.